These T cell receptor beta chains were read from a single sample in a study of radiation and T cells in renal cell carcinoma. Assay used: immunoSEQ multiplex PCR; TCRdb lists only in-frame clones, some missing. The sample carries around 8,600 clones, approximately 64% recorded once. The source material was tumor tissue, sampled from a patient whose treatment was nephrectomy without radiotherapy. Source of these receptors: a woman between 65 and 79 years old with renal cell carcinoma. The CDR3 runs from the conserved cysteine through the conserved F or W.

v_call: TRBV30; j_call: TRBJ2-3; cdr3_aa: CAWSVRIAGGTDTQYF
v_call: TRBV2; j_call: TRBJ1-1; cdr3_aa: CASRGTVRNTEAFF
v_call: TRBV6-4; j_call: TRBJ2-7; cdr3_aa: CASSDPSLKSSYEQYF
v_call: TRBV4-1; j_call: TRBJ2-5; cdr3_aa: CASSRQGRTEETQYF
v_call: TRBV5-1; j_call: TRBJ1-4; cdr3_aa: CASSPGSSNEKLFF
v_call: TRBV4-3; j_call: TRBJ2-6; cdr3_aa: CASSQDWNSGANVLTF
v_call: TRBV7-2; j_call: TRBJ1-2; cdr3_aa: CASSLRGQSEPYTF
v_call: TRBV29-1; j_call: TRBJ1-5; cdr3_aa: CSVVQGDGQPQHF
v_call: TRBV30; j_call: TRBJ1-2; cdr3_aa: CAWSFSDRPNYGYTF
v_call: TRBV7-9; j_call: TRBJ1-1; cdr3_aa: CASSLGMNTEAFF
v_call: TRBV18; j_call: TRBJ1-3; cdr3_aa: CASSTTGSKNTIYF
v_call: TRBV2; j_call: TRBJ1-1; cdr3_aa: CASSDSGSGNTEAFF
v_call: TRBV6-5; j_call: TRBJ2-1; cdr3_aa: CASSYSGTSSYNEQFF
v_call: TRBV5-4; j_call: TRBJ2-2; cdr3_aa: CASSPRQGAPGELFF
v_call: TRBV27; j_call: TRBJ2-7; cdr3_aa: CASRVQGAMGQYF
v_call: TRBV11-2; j_call: TRBJ2-5; cdr3_aa: CASNLGLQGSTQYF
v_call: TRBV2; j_call: TRBJ1-2; cdr3_aa: CASLGIRSYGYTF
v_call: TRBV5-1; j_call: TRBJ2-7; cdr3_aa: CASSLGTWGAHEQYF
v_call: TRBV6-1; j_call: TRBJ2-3; cdr3_aa: CASTPTSGSDTQYF
v_call: TRBV5-6; j_call: TRBJ2-5; cdr3_aa: CASSFPPGLAGVTQETQYF
v_call: TRBV2; j_call: TRBJ1-6; cdr3_aa: CASRGGGNSPLHF
v_call: TRBV2; j_call: TRBJ2-2; cdr3_aa: CASSPPRSQGPGELFF
v_call: TRBV6-6; j_call: TRBJ1-1; cdr3_aa: CASSYPGTPKTEAFF
v_call: TRBV19; j_call: TRBJ2-6; cdr3_aa: CASSILVSGANVLTF
v_call: TRBV2; j_call: TRBJ2-1; cdr3_aa: CASRESGVSYNEQFF
v_call: TRBV2; j_call: TRBJ1-1; cdr3_aa: CASSEQGENTEAFF
v_call: TRBV6-5; j_call: TRBJ1-3; cdr3_aa: CASRTPTGRGNTIYF
v_call: TRBV4-1; j_call: TRBJ1-6; cdr3_aa: CASSQVLGWSGVNSPLHF
v_call: TRBV27; j_call: TRBJ1-3; cdr3_aa: CASSFAHGTGQKFSGNTIYF
v_call: TRBV7-6; j_call: TRBJ1-2; cdr3_aa: CASSDTLTGKEYTF
v_call: TRBV2; j_call: TRBJ2-3; cdr3_aa: CASSAGGGHTDTQYF
v_call: TRBV6-6; j_call: TRBJ2-4; cdr3_aa: CATHQGAKNIQYF
v_call: TRBV5-6; j_call: TRBJ2-3; cdr3_aa: CASSPDYAPGDTQYF
v_call: TRBV11-2; j_call: TRBJ2-5; cdr3_aa: CASSLGPAGGRGETQYF
v_call: TRBV5-1; j_call: TRBJ1-1; cdr3_aa: CASSLEGTEAFF
v_call: TRBV6-6; j_call: TRBJ1-2; cdr3_aa: CATHTPLGDYGYTF
v_call: TRBV5-1; j_call: TRBJ1-2; cdr3_aa: CASSSDPANYGYTF